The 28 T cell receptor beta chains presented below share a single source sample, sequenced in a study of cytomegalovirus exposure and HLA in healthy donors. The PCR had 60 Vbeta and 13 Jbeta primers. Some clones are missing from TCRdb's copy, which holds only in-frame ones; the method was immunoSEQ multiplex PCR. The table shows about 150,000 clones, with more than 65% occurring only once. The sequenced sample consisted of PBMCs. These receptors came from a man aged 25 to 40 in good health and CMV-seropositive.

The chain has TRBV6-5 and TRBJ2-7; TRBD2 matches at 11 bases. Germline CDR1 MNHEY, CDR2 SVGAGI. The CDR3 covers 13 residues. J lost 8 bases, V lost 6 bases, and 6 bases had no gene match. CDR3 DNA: TGTGCCAGCAGGACCACTAGCGGGAGAAAGCAGTACTTC. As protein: CASRTTSGRKQYF.

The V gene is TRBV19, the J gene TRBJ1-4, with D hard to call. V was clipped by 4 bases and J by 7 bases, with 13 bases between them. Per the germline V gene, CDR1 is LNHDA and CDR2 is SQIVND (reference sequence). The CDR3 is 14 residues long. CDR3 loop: CASSSSSLGEKLFF. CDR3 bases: TGTGCCAGTAGTAGTAGCTCTTTGGGTGAAAAACTGTTTTTT.

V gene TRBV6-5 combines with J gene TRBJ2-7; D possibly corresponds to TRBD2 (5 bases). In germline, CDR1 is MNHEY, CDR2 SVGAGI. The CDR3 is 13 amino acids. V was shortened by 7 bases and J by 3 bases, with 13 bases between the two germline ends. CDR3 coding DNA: TGTGCCAGCACGGGTCAAGGGAGCTACGAGCAGTACTTC. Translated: CASTGQGSYEQYF.

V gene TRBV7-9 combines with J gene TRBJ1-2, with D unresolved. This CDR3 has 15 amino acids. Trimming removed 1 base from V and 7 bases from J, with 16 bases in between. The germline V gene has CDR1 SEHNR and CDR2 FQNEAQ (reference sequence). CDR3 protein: CASSLVTQYRSGYTF. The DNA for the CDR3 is TGTGCCAGCAGCTTAGTTACCCAGTATAGGAGTGGCTACACCTTC.

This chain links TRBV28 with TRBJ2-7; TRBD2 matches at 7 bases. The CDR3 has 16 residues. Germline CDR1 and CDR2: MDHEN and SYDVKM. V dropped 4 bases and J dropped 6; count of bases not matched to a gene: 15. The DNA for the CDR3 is TGTGCCAGCAGTTCTTTCGGGGAGGGGAGGGACCCCGAGCAGTACTTC. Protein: CASSSFGEGRDPEQYF.

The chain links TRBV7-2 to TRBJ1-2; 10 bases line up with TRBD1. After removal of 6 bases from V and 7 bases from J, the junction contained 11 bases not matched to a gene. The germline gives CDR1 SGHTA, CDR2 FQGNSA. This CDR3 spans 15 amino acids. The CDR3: CASSTTPGQGPGYTF. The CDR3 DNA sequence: TGTGCCAGCAGTACAACTCCGGGACAGGGGCCTGGCTACACCTTC. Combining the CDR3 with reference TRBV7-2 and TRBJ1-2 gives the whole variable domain GAGVSQSPSNKVTEKGKDVELRCDPISGHTALYWYRQSLGQGLEFLIYFQGNSAPDKSGLPSDRFSAERTGGSVSTLTIQRTQQEDSAVYLCASSTTPGQGPGYTFGSGTRLTVV.

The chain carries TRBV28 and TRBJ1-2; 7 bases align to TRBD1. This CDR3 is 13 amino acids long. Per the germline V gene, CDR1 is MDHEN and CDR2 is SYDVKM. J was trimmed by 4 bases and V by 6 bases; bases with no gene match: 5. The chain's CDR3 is CASRGDSFYGYTF. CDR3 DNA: TGTGCCAGCAGGGGGGACAGCTTCTATGGCTACACCTTC.

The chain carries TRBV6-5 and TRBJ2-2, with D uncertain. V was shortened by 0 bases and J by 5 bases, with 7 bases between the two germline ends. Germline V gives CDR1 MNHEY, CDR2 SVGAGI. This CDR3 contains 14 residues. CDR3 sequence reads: CASSYSWATGELFF. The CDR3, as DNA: TGTGCCAGCAGTTACTCGTGGGCGACCGGGGAGCTGTTTTTT.

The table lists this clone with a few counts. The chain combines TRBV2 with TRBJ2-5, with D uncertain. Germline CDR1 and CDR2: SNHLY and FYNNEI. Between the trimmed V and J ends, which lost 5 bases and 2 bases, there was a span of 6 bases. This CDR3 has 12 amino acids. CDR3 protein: CASSTRQETQYF. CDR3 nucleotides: TGTGCCAGCAGTACGAGACAAGAGACCCAGTACTTC.

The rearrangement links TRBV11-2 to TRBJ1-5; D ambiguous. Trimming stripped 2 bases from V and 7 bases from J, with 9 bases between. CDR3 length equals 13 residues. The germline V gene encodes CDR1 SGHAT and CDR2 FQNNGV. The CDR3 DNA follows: TGTGCCAGCAGCTTAAACGGGGAGCAGCCCCAGCATTTT. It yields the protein CASSLNGEQPQHF.

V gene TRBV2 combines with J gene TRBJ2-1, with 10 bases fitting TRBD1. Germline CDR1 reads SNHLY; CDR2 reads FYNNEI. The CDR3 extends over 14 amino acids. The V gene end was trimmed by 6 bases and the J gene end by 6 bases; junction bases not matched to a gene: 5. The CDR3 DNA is TGTGCCAGCAGAATGGGACAGGGGATCAATGAGCAGTTCTTC. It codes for CASRMGQGINEQFF. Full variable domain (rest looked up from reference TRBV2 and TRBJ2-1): EPEVTQTPSHQVTQMGQEVILRCVPISNHLYFYWYRQILGQKVEFLVSFYNNEISEKSEIFDDQFSVERPDGSNFTLKIRSTKLEDSAMYFCASRMGQGINEQFFGPGTRLTVL.

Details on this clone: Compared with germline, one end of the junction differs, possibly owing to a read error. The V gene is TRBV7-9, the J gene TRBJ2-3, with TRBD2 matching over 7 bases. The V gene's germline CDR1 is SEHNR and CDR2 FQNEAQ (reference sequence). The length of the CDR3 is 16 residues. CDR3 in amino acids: CSSSLFGGRETDTQYF. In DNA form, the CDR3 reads TGTTCCAGCAGCTTATTTGGTGGGCGGGAGACAGATACGCAGTATTTT.

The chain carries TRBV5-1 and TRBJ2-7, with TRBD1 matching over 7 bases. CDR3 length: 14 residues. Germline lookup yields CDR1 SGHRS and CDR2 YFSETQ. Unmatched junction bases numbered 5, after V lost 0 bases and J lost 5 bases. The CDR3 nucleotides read TGCGCCAGCAGCTTGGTCAGGGGGTCCCACGAGCAGTACTTC. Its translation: CASSLVRGSHEQYF.

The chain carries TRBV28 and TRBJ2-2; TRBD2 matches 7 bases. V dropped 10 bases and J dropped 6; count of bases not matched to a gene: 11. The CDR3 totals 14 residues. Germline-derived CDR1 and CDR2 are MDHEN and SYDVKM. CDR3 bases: TGTGCCACCTCGCCCGCGGGGAGGGCCGGGGAGCTGTTTTTT. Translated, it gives CATSPAGRAGELFF.

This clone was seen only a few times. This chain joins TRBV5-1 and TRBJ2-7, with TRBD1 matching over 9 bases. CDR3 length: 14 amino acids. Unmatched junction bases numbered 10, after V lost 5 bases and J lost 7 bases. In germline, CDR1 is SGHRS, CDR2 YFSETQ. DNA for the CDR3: TGCGCCAGCAGTCTCCGGGACAGGGCTGGAGAGCAGTACTTC. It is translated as CASSLRDRAGEQYF.

CDR3 in amino acids: CASPLNLNRGQPQHF. In DNA form, the CDR3 reads TGTGCCAGCCCGCTGAACTTGAATCGAGGTCAGCCCCAGCATTTT. The chain joins TRBV21-1 to TRBJ1-5. TRBV21-1 is deemed a pseudogene. The CDR3 covers 15 residues.

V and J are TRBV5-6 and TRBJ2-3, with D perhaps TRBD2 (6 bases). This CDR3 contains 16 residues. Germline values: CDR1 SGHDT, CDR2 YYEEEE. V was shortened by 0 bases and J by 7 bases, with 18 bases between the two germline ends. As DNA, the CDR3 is TGTGCCAGCAGCTTGGAATTAGTAGCGGTATGGAATACGCAGTATTTT. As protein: CASSLELVAVWNTQYF.

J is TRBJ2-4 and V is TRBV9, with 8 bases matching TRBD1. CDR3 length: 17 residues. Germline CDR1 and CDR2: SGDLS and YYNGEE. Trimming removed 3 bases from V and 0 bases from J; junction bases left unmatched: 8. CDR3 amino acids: CASSDPSGGIAKNIQYF. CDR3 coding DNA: TGTGCCAGCAGCGATCCTTCAGGGGGCATAGCCAAAAACATTCAGTACTTC.

The CDR3: CASSDGQKLAKNIQYF. The CDR3 coding sequence is TGTGCCAGCAGTGATGGGCAAAAACTAGCCAAAAACATTCAGTACTTC. The chain links TRBV2 to TRBJ2-4; D ambiguous. With 3 bases removed from V and 0 bases from J, the gap between germline ends came to 12 bases. The CDR3 runs 16 residues. Germline CDR1 SNHLY, CDR2 FYNNEI.

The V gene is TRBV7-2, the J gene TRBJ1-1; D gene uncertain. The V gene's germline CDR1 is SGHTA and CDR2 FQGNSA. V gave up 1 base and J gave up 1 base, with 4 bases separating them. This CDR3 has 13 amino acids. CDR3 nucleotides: TGTGCCAGCAGCTTAGGCAGGAACACTGAAGCTTTCTTT. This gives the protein CASSLGRNTEAFF. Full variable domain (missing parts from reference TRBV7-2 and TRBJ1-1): GAGVSQSPSNKVTEKGKDVELRCDPISGHTALYWYRQSLGQGLEFLIYFQGNSAPDKSGLPSDRFSAERTGGSVSTLTIQRTQQEDSAVYLCASSLGRNTEAFFGQGTRLTVV.

The CDR3 protein is CASSSTTGNEQYF. The CDR3 DNA reads TGCGCCAGCAGCTCGACGACAGGGAACGAGCAGTACTTC. The chain joins TRBV5-1 to TRBJ2-7; the match to TRBD1 covers 7 bases. The germline gives CDR1 SGHRS, CDR2 YFSETQ. The CDR3 is 13 residues long. The ends lost 3 bases at V and 5 bases at J; junction bases unmatched: 5.

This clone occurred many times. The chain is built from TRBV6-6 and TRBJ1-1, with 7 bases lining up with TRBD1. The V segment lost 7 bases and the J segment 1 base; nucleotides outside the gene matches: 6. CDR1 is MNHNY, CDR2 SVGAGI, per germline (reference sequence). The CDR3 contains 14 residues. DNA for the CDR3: TGTGCCAGCACCTTGGGGGACAGGAACACTGAAGCTTTCTTT. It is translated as CASTLGDRNTEAFF.

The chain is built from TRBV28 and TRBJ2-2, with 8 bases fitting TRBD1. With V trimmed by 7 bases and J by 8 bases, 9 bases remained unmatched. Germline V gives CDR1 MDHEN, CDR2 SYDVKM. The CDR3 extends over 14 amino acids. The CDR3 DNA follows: TGTGCCAGCAAAGAGACAGGGGTGGAGGGGGAGCTGTTTTTT. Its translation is CASKETGVEGELFF. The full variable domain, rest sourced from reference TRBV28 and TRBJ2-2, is DVKVTQSSRYLVKRTGEKVFLECVQDMDHENMFWYRQDPGLGLRLIYFSYDVKMKEKGDIPEGYSVSREKKERFSLILESASTNQTSMYLCASKETGVEGELFFGEGSRLTVL.

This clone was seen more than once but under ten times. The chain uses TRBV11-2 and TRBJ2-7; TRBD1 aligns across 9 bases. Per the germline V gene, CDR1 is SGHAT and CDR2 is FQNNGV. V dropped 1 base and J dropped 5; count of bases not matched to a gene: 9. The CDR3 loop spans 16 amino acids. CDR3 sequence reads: CASSLGPGQGNHEQYF. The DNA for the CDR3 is TGTGCCAGCAGCTTAGGCCCGGGACAGGGTAACCACGAGCAGTACTTC.

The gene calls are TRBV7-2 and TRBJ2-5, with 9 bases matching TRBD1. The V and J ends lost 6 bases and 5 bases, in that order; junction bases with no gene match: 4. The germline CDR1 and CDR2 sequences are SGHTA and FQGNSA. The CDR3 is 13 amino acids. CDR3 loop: CASSLTGGETQYF. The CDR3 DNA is TGTGCCAGCAGTCTGACAGGGGGGGAGACCCAGTACTTC.

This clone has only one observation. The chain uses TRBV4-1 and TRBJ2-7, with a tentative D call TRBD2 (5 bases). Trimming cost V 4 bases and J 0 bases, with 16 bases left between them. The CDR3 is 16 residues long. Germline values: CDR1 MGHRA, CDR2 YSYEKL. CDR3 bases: TGCGCCAGCAGCCCTCAGGCAGCAGGAGGCTCCTACGAGCAGTACTTC. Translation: CASSPQAAGGSYEQYF.

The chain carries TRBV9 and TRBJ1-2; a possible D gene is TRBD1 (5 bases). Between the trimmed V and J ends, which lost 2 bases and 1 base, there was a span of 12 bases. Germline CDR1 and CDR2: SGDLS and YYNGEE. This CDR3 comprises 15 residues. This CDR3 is CASSVSTGLNYGYTF. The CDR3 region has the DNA TGTGCCAGCAGCGTTTCAACAGGTCTTAACTATGGCTACACCTTC.

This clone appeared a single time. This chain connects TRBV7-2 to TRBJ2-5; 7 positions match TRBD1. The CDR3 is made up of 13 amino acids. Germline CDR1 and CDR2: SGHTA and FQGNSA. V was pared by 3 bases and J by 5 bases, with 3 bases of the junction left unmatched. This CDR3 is CASSFGTAETQYF. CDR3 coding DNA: TGTGCCAGCAGCTTCGGGACAGCTGAGACCCAGTACTTC.